This is a list of T cell receptor beta chains from one sample in a study of control samples from healthy donors and cancer patients. Clones were read by immunoSEQ multiplex PCR, and TCRdb kept only the in-frame ones, dropping some. The sample has approximately 40,000 clones; roughly 90% are singletons. Material for sequencing was blood. Every receptor here comes from a woman between 45 and 65 years old in good health. Both conserved end residues are part of each CDR3. The D gene is left open where the match is weak. Clone size is shown for a subset of rows, as once, few, many or a class of expanded clone.

d_call: NA
cdr3_length: 14
clone_size: NA
j_call: TRBJ1-1
v_call: TRBV5-5
cdr3_nt: TGTGCCAGCAGCTTGCAGACAGGAGACCCCGCCGCTTTCTTT
cdr3_aa: CASSLQTGDPAAFF

d_call: NA
cdr3_length: 16
clone_size: NA
j_call: TRBJ1-2
v_call: TRBV16
cdr3_nt: TGTGCCAGCAGCCAATCTGTCCTGGGTGGTACCTATGGCTACACCTTC
cdr3_aa: CASSQSVLGGTYGYTF

d_call: NA
cdr3_length: 14
clone_size: medium-sized
j_call: TRBJ1-6
v_call: TRBV9
cdr3_nt: TGTGCCAGCAGCGGAACAGTGGGGGATTCACCCCTCCACTTT
cdr3_aa: CASSGTVGDSPLHF

d_call: NA
cdr3_length: 13
clone_size: NA
j_call: TRBJ1-2
v_call: TRBV5-4
cdr3_nt: TGTGCCAGCAGCTTGGGGGCCACCGGGGGCTACACCTTC
cdr3_aa: CASSLGATGGYTF

d_call: TRBD1
cdr3_length: 16
clone_size: NA
j_call: TRBJ1-1
v_call: TRBV5-4
cdr3_nt: TGTGCCAGCAGCTATCCGGGACAGGGTGGGGACACTGAAGCTTTCTTT
cdr3_aa: CASSYPGQGGDTEAFF

d_call: NA
cdr3_length: 14
clone_size: NA
j_call: TRBJ1-6
v_call: TRBV6-2/TRBV6-3
cdr3_nt: TGTGCCAGCAGTTACGGGGGGAAAGAATCACCCCTCCACTTT
cdr3_aa: CASSYGGKESPLHF

d_call: TRBD1
cdr3_length: 17
clone_size: NA
j_call: TRBJ1-5
v_call: TRBV15
cdr3_nt: TGTGCCACCAGCAGGGAAACCGAGGACAGGGGATATCAGCCCCAGCATTTT
cdr3_aa: CATSRETEDRGYQPQHF

d_call: NA
cdr3_length: 14
clone_size: NA
j_call: TRBJ1-2
v_call: TRBV14
cdr3_nt: TGTGCCAGCAGCCCCGGGACACTCATTTATGGCTACACCTTC
cdr3_aa: CASSPGTLIYGYTF

d_call: TRBD1
cdr3_length: 16
clone_size: NA
j_call: TRBJ2-7
v_call: TRBV27
cdr3_nt: TGTGCCAGCAGTTTTTTATCGACAGGGGTATTTTACGAGCAGTACTTC
cdr3_aa: CASSFLSTGVFYEQYF

d_call: TRBD1
cdr3_length: 16
clone_size: NA
j_call: TRBJ2-1
v_call: TRBV29-1
cdr3_nt: TGCAGCGTTGGTACAAGGCTTTTTCAGGGGGCTGATGAGCAGTTCTTC
cdr3_aa: CSVGTRLFQGADEQFF

d_call: NA
cdr3_length: 15
clone_size: NA
j_call: TRBJ1-3
v_call: TRBV28
cdr3_nt: TGTGCCAGCAGTTTATTTCAGGGCTCTGGAAACACCATATATTTT
cdr3_aa: CASSLFQGSGNTIYF

d_call: NA
cdr3_length: 14
clone_size: NA
j_call: TRBJ2-3
v_call: TRBV28
cdr3_nt: TGTGCCAGCAGTTTAGGTAGCCGCACAGATACGCAGTATTTT
cdr3_aa: CASSLGSRTDTQYF

d_call: NA
cdr3_length: 18
clone_size: NA
j_call: TRBJ2-1
v_call: TRBV15
cdr3_nt: TGTGCCACCGGCGGAGATCAACTCGGCAGGGTAATTTTCAATGAGCAGTTCTTC
cdr3_aa: CATGGDQLGRVIFNEQFF

d_call: NA
cdr3_length: 13
clone_size: NA
j_call: TRBJ1-2
v_call: TRBV7-2
cdr3_nt: TGTGCCAGCAGCTTGAACGATTTCTATGGCTACACCTTC
cdr3_aa: CASSLNDFYGYTF

d_call: TRBD2
cdr3_length: 15
clone_size: NA
j_call: TRBJ2-7
v_call: TRBV9
cdr3_nt: TGTGCCAGCAGCGTAGGCGGGGGATCCGCCTACGAGCAGTACTTC
cdr3_aa: CASSVGGGSAYEQYF

d_call: NA
cdr3_length: 13
clone_size: once
j_call: TRBJ2-2
v_call: TRBV19
cdr3_nt: TGTGCCAGTAGTCTTCGGGACACCGGGGAGCTGTTTTTT
cdr3_aa: CASSLRDTGELFF

d_call: NA
cdr3_length: 13
clone_size: NA
j_call: TRBJ2-5
v_call: TRBV6-6
cdr3_nt: TGTGCCAGCGGAGAACTAGTAAAAGAGACCCAGTACTTC
cdr3_aa: CASGELVKETQYF

d_call: NA
cdr3_length: 13
clone_size: NA
j_call: TRBJ1-1
v_call: TRBV7-2
cdr3_nt: TGTGCCAGCAGCTTAGGGGGGGGGACAGAAGCTTTCTTT
cdr3_aa: CASSLGGGTEAFF

d_call: TRBD1
cdr3_length: 16
clone_size: NA
j_call: TRBJ2-2
v_call: TRBV11-3
cdr3_nt: TGTGCCAGCAGCCCTAGGACAGGGCAGAACACCGGGGAGCTGTTTTTT
cdr3_aa: CASSPRTGQNTGELFF

d_call: TRBD1
cdr3_length: 16
clone_size: NA
j_call: TRBJ1-2
v_call: TRBV9
cdr3_nt: TGTGCCAGCAGCGTAGGCAACACAGGGGGCGCGGAAGGCTACACCTTC
cdr3_aa: CASSVGNTGGAEGYTF

d_call: TRBD2
cdr3_length: 16
clone_size: NA
j_call: TRBJ2-3
v_call: TRBV9
cdr3_nt: TGTGCCAGCAGCGTAGGACTAGCGGGGGACCCAGATACGCAGTATTTT
cdr3_aa: CASSVGLAGDPDTQYF

d_call: TRBD1
cdr3_length: 14
clone_size: NA
j_call: TRBJ2-2
v_call: TRBV7-2
cdr3_nt: TGTGCCAGCAGCCAGCAACAGGGGATCGGGGAGCTGTTTTTT
cdr3_aa: CASSQQQGIGELFF